This T cell receptor beta chain was retrieved from a study of CXCR3-negative and CXCR3-positive naive CD8 T cells. UMI-labeled TRB cDNA libraries were prepared by 5' RACE. Using the 5' RACE reads, TCRdb records one entry per CDR3 protein without DNA. The table for this sample gives under 75,000 distinct CDR3 sequences. Notes on the study in general: Each naive subset displayed comparably high diversity, whereas memory CD8+ cells displayed much lower diversity. CXCR3-expressing naive cells carried TRB CDR3s more hydrophobic than those of CXCR3-negative naive cells. TRBV-TRBJ usage matched between naive CXCR3-negative and CXCR3-positive cells but not between memory cells.

The CDR3 totals 13 residues. From germline, CDR1 is SGHVS and CDR2 FNYEAQ. Naive CD8+ T lymphocytes were specified as CD45RO-CCR7+CD27+CD95-. Concerning this clonotype: The antigen is undetermined.

This sequence joins TRBV7-6 and TRBJ1-5. This receptor was obtained from a human donor in good health. Some clones in this sample may be carry-over from other donors' samples. The specimen was naive CXCR3+ CD8+ T cells from blood. Sample subset: CD45RO-CCR7+CD27+CD95- naive CD8+ T cells expressing CXCR3 (TNR3+). The CDR3 spells CASSSMNNQPQHF.